Listed here is a single T cell receptor (beta chain). At least ten counts were recorded for this clonotype. Its antigen has not been determined. No clone much larger than this one lies a single base away; base qualities are absent. The CDR3 measures 11 amino acids from cysteine to phenylalanine. Only CDR3 DNA is held: 33 bases, read in frame from base 1. The germline V gene gives CDR1 as MDHEN and CDR2 as SYDVKM. Relative to germline, V is 6 bases shorter and J is 6 bases shorter, with 6 bases between their ends. Per the publication, the time point label means: patch test 3, about 24 weeks after DPC sensitization. The intended sense of this specimen's treatment or condition label: therapeutic diphenylcyclopropenone sensitization with weekly scalp DPC. At each patch-test visit, blood was drawn before the patch test was applied. To be eligible, patients had to be aged 18 to 70, diagnosed with alopecia and judged suitable for DPC therapy, while pregnant patients were excluded. Total RNA was extracted from unfractionated whole blood that had been collected in Tempus Blood RNA tubes.

This specimen belongs to a study of human T cells and chemical hapten exposure (dated by TCRdb to the early 2020s). At the level of the whole study: For sensitization, 2% DPC in acetone was applied to a roughly 2 cm by roughly 2 cm area of upper inner arm skin. Weekly therapeutic DPC doses were additionally applied to the scalp of patients throughout the roughly 25-week study period. Patch tests used Finn chambers with 0.01% DPC on the upper back, scored after 6 days by International Contact Dermatitis Research Group standards. The patient cohort, mostly female, included alopecia areata with under or over 50% scalp involvement, alopecia totalis and alopecia universalis. Libraries were combined into a pool for sequencing, and differences in TCR yield between samples came mainly from small differences in library volumes within the pool. This study followed changes in the peripheral blood TCR repertoire in vivo during primary and secondary sensitization of alopecia patients to the hapten diphenylcyclopropenone (DPC). Patient blood was sampled pre-sensitization (week 0) and at 2, 6 and about 24 weeks after DPC sensitization. Blood for TCR sequencing was provided by twenty-nine alopecia patients at one to four time points (pre-sensitization, 2, 6 and 24 weeks).

Library construction relied on RACE. This sample was sequenced with a NextSeq 500. Library preparation attached unique molecular identifiers to individual cDNA molecules for quantitative, reproducible TCR counting. Both TCR alpha and TCR beta chains were sequenced from each blood RNA sample. In the authors' own workflow: Samples had a median of roughly 100,000 TCRs, with a range from roughly 23,224 to 700,000. V, J and CDR3 annotation of the TCR reads was performed with the Decombinator software suite. For PS versus PT1 abundance plots, all samples were subsampled to the same number of TCRs (28,000). Expanded TCRs were defined as absent before sensitization and observed at least eight times at the 2-week time point. The raw public data were reprocessed by TCRdb itself: fastp quality trimming at Q25, MiXCR clonotype calling, in-frame beta chains only. When rows share a CDR3 protein, they turn into one entry using the most common DNA and genes. None of the V and J calls come from the authors' own analysis; TCRdb made them. For this sample there are 80,000 to 100,000 distinct CDR3 sequences; roughly a tenth appear just once. Clones ranked in the top ten supply more than 0.85% of the sample.

What the authors observed across the whole study: All patients had alopecia, a presumed autoimmune disease, so their immune response might differ from that of healthy individuals. Significantly more large CDR3 similarity clusters were formed by expanded TCRs than by pre-sensitization or healthy control sets, consistent with antigen-driven responses. After repeated subsampling, changes were observed in the strength of the expansion versus patch-test correlation and in the threshold at which the correlation became significant. Patch test score was positively correlated with the number of PT1 expanded TCRs, with significance at thresholds 8, 16 and 32 but not at 4. DPC sensitization did not change the number of TCRs with a frequency above 1 in 1000, and there was no evidence of changes in global repertoire structure.

Source: whole blood, taken in connection with sensitization to the hapten diphenylcyclopropenone (DPC). The chain uses TRBV28 and TRBJ2-1, with an unclear D gene assignment. The sequence derives from a woman younger than 45 with alopecia areata. Some clones in this sample may be carry-over from other donors' samples. The DNA reads TGTGCCAGCAGCCCGGGCAATGAGCAGTTCTTC. Its protein product is CASSPGNEQFF.